Each of the 9 T cell receptor beta chains below was sequenced from the same sample in a study of Ad26.COV2.S vaccination and SARS-CoV-2 variants. Here immunoSEQ multiplex PCR was the method, and the copy in TCRdb shows in-frame clones only, minus some. The sample has around 320,000 clones, 87% seen once. This sample's treatment: approximately 18 received Ad26.COV2.S at low or high dose, single or two shots; several received placebo; per-sample allocation not given. On day 63 after the first injection, vaccine and placebo recipients gave samples. This sample comprised peripheral blood, obtained in a trial of Ad26.COV2.S vaccine versus placebo. These TCRs come from a person between 18 and 65 years old who received the Ad26.COV2.S COVID-19 vaccine or a placebo.

A few counts support this clone. The rearrangement joins TRBV6-5 to TRBJ1-1, with TRBD1 matching 8 bases. The CDR3 consists of 14 residues. The junction had 7 bases not matched to a gene; V was cut back by 6 bases and J by 4 bases. Germline CDR1 reads MNHEY; CDR2 reads SVGAGI. CDR3 sequence reads: CASRWTGITTEAFF. The CDR3 DNA reads TGTGCCAGCAGGTGGACAGGGATTACCACTGAAGCTTTCTTT.

The rearrangement joins TRBV5-1 to TRBJ2-3; the D gene is possibly TRBD1 (5 bases). CDR1 is SGHRS and CDR2 is YFSETQ in the germline V gene. V gave up 3 bases and J gave up 7 bases, with 21 bases separating them. This CDR3 comprises 16 residues. The CDR3 DNA reads as TGCGCCAGCAGCTCGGGTTTAGGGGCGCCGCAACATACGCAGTATTTT. Protein sequence: CASSSGLGAPQHTQYF.

The chain joins TRBV7-2 to TRBJ2-1; D gene ambiguous. Germline values: CDR1 SGHTA, CDR2 FQGNSA. The V and J ends lost 3 bases and 6 bases respectively, with 12 bases between them. This CDR3 has 14 amino acids. The CDR3 nucleotides read TGTGCCAGCAGCTTTAGGTCTTCGGCCAATGAGCAGTTCTTC. Translation gives CASSFRSSANEQFF.

The V call is TRBV5-1, the J call TRBJ1-4; tentatively, D is TRBD1 (5 bases). V gave up 0 bases and J gave up 7 bases, with 10 bases separating them. The CDR3 loop spans 14 amino acids. From germline, CDR1 is SGHRS and CDR2 YFSETQ. The CDR3 protein is CASSLVPGSEKLFF. The CDR3 bases are TGCGCCAGCAGCTTGGTTCCAGGGAGTGAAAAACTGTTTTTT.

This chain joins TRBV2 and TRBJ2-3, with D possibly being TRBD2 (6 bases). Trimming removed 0 bases from V and 3 bases from J, with 13 bases in between. Germline loops: CDR1 SNHLY, CDR2 FYNNEI. The CDR3 extends over 16 amino acids. CDR3 protein: CASSEAAGWGTDTQYF. The CDR3 nucleotides are TGTGCCAGCAGTGAAGCTGCGGGGTGGGGGACAGATACGCAGTATTTT.

The gene calls are TRBV9 and TRBJ1-6; weak D call: TRBD1 (5 bases). This CDR3 contains 16 residues. The V end was cut by 1 base, the J end by 7 bases, with 15 bases between. CDR1 is SGDLS, CDR2 YYNGEE, per germline. The CDR3 here is CASSVNGQGGNSPLHF. CDR3 coding DNA: TGTGCCAGCAGCGTAAATGGTCAGGGCGGGAATTCACCCCTCCACTTT.

This CDR3 reads CATSRGAGEYQETQYF. CDR3 nucleotides: TGTGCCACCAGCAGAGGAGCGGGGGAGTACCAAGAGACCCAGTACTTC. This chain joins TRBV15 and TRBJ2-5, with 8 bases aligning to TRBD2. Germline V gives CDR1 LNHNV, CDR2 YYDKDF (reference sequence). The length of the CDR3 is 16 residues. Trimming took 1 base from V and 0 from J; bases not matched to a gene: 4.

The gene calls are TRBV5-5 and TRBJ2-1, with TRBD2 identical over 12 bases. The CDR3 length is 15 residues. The germline V gene has CDR1 SGHKS and CDR2 YYEKEE (reference sequence). The V and J ends lost 5 bases and 3 bases, in that order; junction bases with no gene match: 3. As DNA, the CDR3 is TGTGCCAGCAGTACGGGACTAGCGGGCTACAATGAGCAGTTCTTC. Protein: CASSTGLAGYNEQFF. Full variable domain (rest looked up from reference TRBV5-5 and TRBJ2-1): DAGVTQSPTHLIKTRGQQVTLRCSPISGHKSVSWYQQVLGQGPQFIFQYYEKEERGRGNFPDRFSARQFPNYSSELNVNALLLGDSALYLCASSTGLAGYNEQFFGPGTRLTVL.

This rearrangement joins TRBV30 to TRBJ2-7, with D possibly TRBD1 on 5 matching bases. The CDR3 is 15 residues long. Trimming stripped 1 base from V and 2 bases from J, with 15 bases between. CDR1 GTSNPN and CDR2 SVGIG come from the germline V gene (reference sequence). The CDR3 spells CAWSAPWTDTYEQYF. The CDR3 DNA sequence: TGTGCCTGGAGTGCACCTTGGACGGACACCTACGAGCAGTACTTC.